This T cell receptor beta chain was retrieved from a study of regulatory T cells in long-lasting Graves disease. CDR3 length equals 14 residues. V was pared by 6 bases and J by 6 bases, with 18 bases between. Germline CDR1 MDHEN, CDR2 SYDVKM. TCR beta libraries were built with iRepertoire HTBI primers and Arm-PCR of CDR3 regions. In TCRdb, the multiplex PCR reads were re-called with MiXCR into one record per CDR3 protein. Here the sample spans some 410,000 distinct CDR3 sequences, roughly 15% being singletons. Study findings and constraints: Gene preferences differed: TRBV28, TRBJ1-2, TRBJ2-5 in persistent cases.

Described time point: newly diagnosed GD, antithyroid drugs for less than 3 months. Generation of the TCR library employed RNA extracted from PBMCs. With EDTA tubes as the receptacles, about 9 milliliters of peripheral blood were drawn. This clonotype was seen ten or more times. What it binds is unknown. These sequences were also reported in another study, on T cells in Graves' hyperthyroidism and ophthalmopathy. That source adds: HTBI primers were employed in a first-round RT-PCR of the TCR CDR3.

The clonotype comes from a woman under 40 with Graves disease. The V gene is TRBV28, the J gene TRBJ2-7, with D perhaps assigned TRBD1 or TRBD2 (6 bases each). The specimen comprised peripheral blood mononuclear cells (PBMCs), sampled at new diagnosis, from a patient treated with antithyroid drugs. CDR3 amino acids: CASSKGGRFGEQYF. The CDR3 DNA follows: TGTGCCAGCAGCAAAGGGGGGCGATTTGGCGAGCAGTACTTC.